A single sample gave rise to the 5 T cell receptor beta chains below, sequenced in a study of a mutant IDH1 vaccine in newly diagnosed glioma. Their target antigens are unknown. Some clones are missing from TCRdb's copy, which holds only in-frame ones; the method was immunoSEQ multiplex PCR. The profile shows around 100,000 clones, 89% of them singletons. Documented time point: week 47, end of study. Vaccinated patients received 300 ug of mutant IDH1 20-mer peptide per dose, with topical imiquimod. The input for sequencing was PBMCs, taken from a glioma patient whose treatment included an IDH1 peptide vaccine. Receptors originate from a woman aged 50 to 60 with glioma.

This clone was observed a few times. The sample contains more than one DNA sequence encoding this CDR3. V and J are TRBV30 and TRBJ1-5; maybe TRBD1 (6 bases). Germline lookup yields CDR1 GTSNPN and CDR2 SVGIG (reference sequence). V gave up 2 bases and J gave up 1 base, with 12 bases separating them. There are 15 residues in the CDR3. CDR3 in DNA: TGTGCCTGGAGTAGGGGGACGGGGAGCAATCAGCCCCAGCATTTT. Protein: CAWSRGTGSNQPQHF.

The chain carries TRBV5-1 and TRBJ2-1, with 10 positions matching TRBD2. Germline CDR1 reads SGHRS; CDR2 reads YFSETQ. The CDR3 has 14 residues. The trim removed 1 base at V and 8 bases at J, leaving 3 bases unmatched. The CDR3 DNA sequence: TGCGCCAGCAGCTTGTCTAGCGGGAGCGATGAGCAGTTCTTC. Its translation: CASSLSSGSDEQFF.

The chain carries TRBV9 and TRBJ2-3; D gene ambiguous. The germline V gene has CDR1 SGDLS and CDR2 YYNGEE. The V end was cut by 3 bases, the J end by 1 base, with 9 bases between. This CDR3 spans 14 amino acids. The CDR3 DNA sequence: TGTGCCAGCAGCGATAAGAGAGGCACAGATACGCAGTATTTT. As protein: CASSDKRGTDTQYF.

This clone appeared a few times. This chain uses TRBV19 with TRBJ1-1; D is possibly TRBD1 (6 bases). CDR3 length equals 14 residues. CDR1 is LNHDA and CDR2 is SQIVND in the germline V gene (reference sequence). V dropped 3 bases and J dropped 5 bases, with 13 bases sitting between them. CDR3: CASSIGGAFTEAFF. The CDR3 DNA is TGTGCCAGTAGTATTGGGGGGGCCTTTACTGAAGCTTTCTTT.

This rearrangement joins TRBV7-6 to TRBJ2-7, with TRBD1 matching 12 bases. With 4 bases clipped from V and 4 bases from J, the junction kept 8 bases outside the gene matches. Germline lookup yields CDR1 SGHVS and CDR2 FNYEAQ. This CDR3 is 16 amino acids long. This CDR3 is CASSSIRDRGPYEQYF. The CDR3 bases are TGTGCCAGCAGCTCAATCCGGGACAGGGGGCCTTACGAGCAGTACTTC.